This T cell receptor (beta chain) appears in the sequencing data of a study of blood T cell repertoires in COVID-19. Study context: The study drew acute and convalescent COVID-19 samples from the United States, Italy and Spain. The cDNA or gDNA used as material had been derived from T cells, B-cell-depleted T cells, or PBMCs.

The V gene's germline CDR1 is ENHRY and CDR2 SYGVKD. CDR3 size: 15 residues. V was shortened by 0 bases and J by 7 bases, with 13 bases between the two germline ends. In the source study's methods: Scientists estimated how many nucleated cells there were by amplifying reference gene primers. Here immunoSEQ multiplex PCR was the method, and the copy in TCRdb shows in-frame clones only, minus some. Clonal size and the V and J genes are those of that table, whereas D and trimming came from the DNA. The table has about 260,000 clones, just under 85% seen once; the top ten hold around 2%. The clonotype originates from a woman of 80 years or more with acute or convalescent COVID-19. The rearrangement uses TRBV10-3 and TRBJ2-1, with a tentative D call TRBD2 (5 bases). Material: peripheral blood. This CDR3 is CAISESRAGRNEQFF. In nucleotides, the CDR3 is TGTGCCATCAGTGAGTCGCGGGCCGGACGGAATGAGCAGTTCTTC.